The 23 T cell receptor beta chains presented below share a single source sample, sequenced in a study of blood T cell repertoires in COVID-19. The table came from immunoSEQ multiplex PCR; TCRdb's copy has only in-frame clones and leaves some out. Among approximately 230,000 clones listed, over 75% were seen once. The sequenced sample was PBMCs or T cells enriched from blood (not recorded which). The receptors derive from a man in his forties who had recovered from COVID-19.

The CDR3 protein is CASSFYGTGIGGYTF. The DNA for the CDR3 is TGTGCCAGCAGCTTTTACGGGACAGGTATAGGTGGCTACACCTTC. The V gene is TRBV7-9, the J gene TRBJ1-2; TRBD1 aligns across 8 bases. Germline V gene lookup returns CDR1 SEHNR and CDR2 FQNEAQ (reference sequence). The CDR3 has 15 amino acids. V was clipped by 3 bases and J by 7 bases; unmatched bases: 10. The full variable domain, completed using reference TRBV7-9 and TRBJ1-2, is DTGVSQNPRHKITKRGQNVTFRCDPISEHNRLYWYRQTLGQGPEFLTYFQNEAQLEKSRLLSDRFSAERPKGSFSTLEIQRTEQGDSAMYLCASSFYGTGIGGYTFGSGTRLTVV.

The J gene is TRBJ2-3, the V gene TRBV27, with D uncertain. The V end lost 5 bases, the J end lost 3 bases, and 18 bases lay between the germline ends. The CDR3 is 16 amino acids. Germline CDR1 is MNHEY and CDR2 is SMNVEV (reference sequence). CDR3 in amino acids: CASSGLLRMATDTQYF. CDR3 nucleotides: TGTGCCAGCAGTGGGCTTTTAAGGATGGCAACAGATACGCAGTATTTT.

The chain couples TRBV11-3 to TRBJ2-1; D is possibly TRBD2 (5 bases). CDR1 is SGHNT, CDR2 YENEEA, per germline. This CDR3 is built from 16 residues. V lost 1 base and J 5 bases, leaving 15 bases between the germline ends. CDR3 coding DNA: TGTGCCAGCAGCTTAGGCCTCCTCGGACTCCACAATGAGCAGTTCTTC. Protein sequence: CASSLGLLGLHNEQFF.

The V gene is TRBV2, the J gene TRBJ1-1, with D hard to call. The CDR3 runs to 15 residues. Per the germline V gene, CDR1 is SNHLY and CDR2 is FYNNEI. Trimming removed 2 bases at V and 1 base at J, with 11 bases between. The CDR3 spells CASSESLRRNTEAFF. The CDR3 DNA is TGTGCCAGCAGTGAATCTCTGAGGCGGAACACTGAAGCTTTCTTT.

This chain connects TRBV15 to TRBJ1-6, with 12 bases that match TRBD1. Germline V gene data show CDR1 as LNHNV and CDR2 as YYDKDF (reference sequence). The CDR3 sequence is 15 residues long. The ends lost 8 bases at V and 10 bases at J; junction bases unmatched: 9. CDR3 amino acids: CATGRDRGPGSPLHF. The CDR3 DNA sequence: TGTGCCACCGGCCGGGACAGGGGGCCGGGATCACCCCTCCACTTT.

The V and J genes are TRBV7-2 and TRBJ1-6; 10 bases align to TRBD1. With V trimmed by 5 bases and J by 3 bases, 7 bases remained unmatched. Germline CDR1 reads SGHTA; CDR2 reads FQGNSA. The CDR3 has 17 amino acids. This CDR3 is CASSVPTGGGYNSPLHF. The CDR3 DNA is TGTGCCAGCAGCGTACCGACAGGGGGCGGCTATAATTCACCCCTCCACTTT.

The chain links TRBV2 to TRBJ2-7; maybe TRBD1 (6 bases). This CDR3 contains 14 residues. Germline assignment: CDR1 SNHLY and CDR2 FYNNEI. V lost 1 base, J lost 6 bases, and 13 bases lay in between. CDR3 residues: CASSEEQGPSEQYF. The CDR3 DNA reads TGTGCCAGCAGTGAAGAACAGGGCCCGTCCGAGCAGTACTTC.

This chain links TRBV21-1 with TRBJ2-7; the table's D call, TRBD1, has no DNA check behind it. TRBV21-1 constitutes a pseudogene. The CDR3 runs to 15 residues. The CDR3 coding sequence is TGTGCCAGCAGCAAAGGGCAGGGCCCCTTCTACGAGCAGTACTTC. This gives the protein CASSKGQGPFYEQYF.

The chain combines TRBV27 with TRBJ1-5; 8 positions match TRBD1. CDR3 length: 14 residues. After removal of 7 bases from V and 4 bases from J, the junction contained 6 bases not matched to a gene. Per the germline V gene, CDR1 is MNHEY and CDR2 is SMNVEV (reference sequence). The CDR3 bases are TGTGCCAGCACCCCGGGACAGGCTAATCAGCCCCAGCATTTT. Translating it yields CASTPGQANQPQHF.

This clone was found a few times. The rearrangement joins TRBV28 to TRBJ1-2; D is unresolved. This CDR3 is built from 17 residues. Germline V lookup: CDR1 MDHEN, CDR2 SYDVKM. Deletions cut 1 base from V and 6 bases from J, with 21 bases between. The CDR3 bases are TGTGCCAGCAGTTTATTGTTCCCGGAACGGAGGGAAAATGGCTACACCTTC. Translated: CASSLLFPERRENGYTF.

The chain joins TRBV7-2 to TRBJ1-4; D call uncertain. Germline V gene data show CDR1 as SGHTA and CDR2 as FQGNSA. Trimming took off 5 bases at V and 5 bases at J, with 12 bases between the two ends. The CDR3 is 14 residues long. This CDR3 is CASSIRRANEKLFF. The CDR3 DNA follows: TGTGCCAGCAGCATCAGGCGGGCCAATGAAAAACTGTTTTTT.

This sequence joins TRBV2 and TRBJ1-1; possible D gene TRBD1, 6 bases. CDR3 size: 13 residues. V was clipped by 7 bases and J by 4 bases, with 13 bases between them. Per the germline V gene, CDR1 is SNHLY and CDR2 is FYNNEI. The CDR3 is CASKRGPSTEAFF. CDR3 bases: TGTGCCAGCAAGCGGGGGCCGAGCACTGAAGCTTTCTTT. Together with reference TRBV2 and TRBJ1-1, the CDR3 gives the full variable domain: EPEVTQTPSHQVTQMGQEVILRCVPISNHLYFYWYRQILGQKVEFLVSFYNNEISEKSEIFDDQFSVERPDGSNFTLKIRSTKLEDSAMYFCASKRGPSTEAFFGQGTRLTVV.

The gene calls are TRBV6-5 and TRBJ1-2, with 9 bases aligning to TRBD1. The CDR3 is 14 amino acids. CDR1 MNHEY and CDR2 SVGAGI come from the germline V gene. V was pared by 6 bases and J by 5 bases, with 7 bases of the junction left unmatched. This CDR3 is CASSKTGTGYGYTF. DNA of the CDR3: TGTGCCAGCAGCAAAACCGGGACAGGGTATGGCTACACCTTC.

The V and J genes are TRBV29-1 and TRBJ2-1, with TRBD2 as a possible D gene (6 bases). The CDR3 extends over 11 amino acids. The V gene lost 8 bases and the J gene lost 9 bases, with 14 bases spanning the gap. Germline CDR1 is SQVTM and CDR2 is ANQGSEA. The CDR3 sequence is CSLGGEPEQFF. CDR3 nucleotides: TGCAGCCTCGGCGGGGAGCCTGAGCAGTTCTTC.

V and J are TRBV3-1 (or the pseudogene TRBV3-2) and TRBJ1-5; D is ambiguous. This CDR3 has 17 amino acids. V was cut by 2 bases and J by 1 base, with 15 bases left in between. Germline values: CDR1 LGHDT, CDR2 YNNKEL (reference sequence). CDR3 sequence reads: CASSQRGFGESNQPQHF. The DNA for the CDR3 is TGTGCCAGCAGCCAAAGAGGGTTCGGAGAAAGCAATCAGCCCCAGCATTTT.

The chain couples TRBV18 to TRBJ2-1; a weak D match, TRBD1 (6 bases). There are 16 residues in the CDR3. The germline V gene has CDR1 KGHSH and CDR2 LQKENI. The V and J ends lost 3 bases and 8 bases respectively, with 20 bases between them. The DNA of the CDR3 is TGTGCCAGCTCACCCCGGACAGCCCTATTTGTGGATGAGCAGTTCTTC. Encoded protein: CASSPRTALFVDEQFF.

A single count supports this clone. The chain's CDR3 is CASSLPSGVSYEQYF. CDR3 in DNA: TGTGCCAGCAGTTTACCTAGCGGAGTCTCCTACGAGCAGTACTTC. The chain has TRBV28 and TRBJ2-7, with 7 bases fitting TRBD2. The germline CDR1 and CDR2 sequences are MDHEN and SYDVKM. With V trimmed by 2 bases and J by 0 bases, 4 bases remained unmatched. CDR3 length: 15 residues. The entire variable domain, with the rest obtained from reference TRBV28 and TRBJ2-7, is as follows: DVKVTQSSRYLVKRTGEKVFLECVQDMDHENMFWYRQDPGLGLRLIYFSYDVKMKEKGDIPEGYSVSREKKERFSLILESASTNQTSMYLCASSLPSGVSYEQYFGPGTRLTVT.

The CDR3 nucleotides read TGTGCCAGAGGGCTTAGACAGGGGGCTATTAGGGATGGCTACACCTTC. This codes for CARGLRQGAIRDGYTF. The chain links TRBV27 to TRBJ1-2; TRBD1 matches at 10 bases. The V and J ends lost 9 bases and 6 bases, in that order; junction bases with no gene match: 16. Looked up from germline, CDR1 is MNHEY and CDR2 is SMNVEV (reference sequence). This CDR3 has 16 residues.

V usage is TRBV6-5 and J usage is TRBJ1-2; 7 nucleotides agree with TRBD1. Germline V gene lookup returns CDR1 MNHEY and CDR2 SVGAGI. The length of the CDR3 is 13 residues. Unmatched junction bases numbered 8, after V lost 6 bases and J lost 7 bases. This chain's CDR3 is CASSLGGLPGYTF. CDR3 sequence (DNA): TGTGCCAGCAGCTTAGGGGGCCTCCCTGGCTACACCTTC.

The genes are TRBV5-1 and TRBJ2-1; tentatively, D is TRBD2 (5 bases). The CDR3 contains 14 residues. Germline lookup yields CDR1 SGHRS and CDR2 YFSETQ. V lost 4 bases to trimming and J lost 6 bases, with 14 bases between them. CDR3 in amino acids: CASSPQIGGNEQFF. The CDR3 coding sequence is TGCGCCAGCAGCCCCCAGATTGGAGGCAATGAGCAGTTCTTC.

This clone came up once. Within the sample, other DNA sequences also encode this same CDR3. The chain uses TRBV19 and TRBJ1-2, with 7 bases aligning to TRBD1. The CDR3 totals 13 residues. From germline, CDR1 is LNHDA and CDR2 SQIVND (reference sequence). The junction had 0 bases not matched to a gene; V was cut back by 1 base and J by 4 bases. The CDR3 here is CASSIGQGYGYTF. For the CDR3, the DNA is TGTGCCAGTAGTATAGGACAGGGCTATGGCTACACCTTC. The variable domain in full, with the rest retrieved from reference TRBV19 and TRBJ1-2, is DGGITQSPKYLFRKEGQNVTLSCEQNLNHDAMYWYRQDPGQGLRLIYYSQIVNDFQKGDIAEGYSVSREKKESFPLTVTSAQKNPTAFYLCASSIGQGYGYTFGSGTRLTVV.

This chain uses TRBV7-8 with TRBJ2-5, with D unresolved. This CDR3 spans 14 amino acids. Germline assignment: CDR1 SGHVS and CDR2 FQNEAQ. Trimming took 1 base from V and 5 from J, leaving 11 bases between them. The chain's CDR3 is CASSLDSGLETQYF. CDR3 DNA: TGTGCCAGCAGCTTAGATAGTGGTCTTGAGACCCAGTACTTC.

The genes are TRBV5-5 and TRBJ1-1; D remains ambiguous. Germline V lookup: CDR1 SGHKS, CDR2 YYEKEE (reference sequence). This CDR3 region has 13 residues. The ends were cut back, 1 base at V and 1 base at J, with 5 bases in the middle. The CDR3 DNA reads TGTGCCAGCAGCTTGACAGAGAACACTGAAGCTTTCTTT. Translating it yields CASSLTENTEAFF.